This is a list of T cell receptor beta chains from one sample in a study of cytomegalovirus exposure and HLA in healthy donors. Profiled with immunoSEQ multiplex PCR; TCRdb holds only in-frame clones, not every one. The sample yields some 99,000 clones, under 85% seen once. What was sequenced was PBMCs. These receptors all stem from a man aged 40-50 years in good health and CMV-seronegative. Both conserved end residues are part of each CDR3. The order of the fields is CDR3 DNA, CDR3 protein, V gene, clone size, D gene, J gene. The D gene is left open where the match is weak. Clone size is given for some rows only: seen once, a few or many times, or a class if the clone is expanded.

TGTGCCAGCAGTTGGGGACAGGACTTGTACGAGCAGTACTTC	CASSWGQDLYEQYF	TRBV6-6	NA	TRBD1	TRBJ2-7
TGCAGCGTCATCGCGACACTCAGAGAAGCTTTCTTT	CSVIATLREAFF	TRBV29-1	few	NA	TRBJ1-1
TGTGCCATCTCTAACCTAGCGGGGGTGACCGGGGAGCTGTTTTTT	CAISNLAGVTGELFF	TRBV10-3	NA	TRBD2	TRBJ2-2
TGTGCCAGCAGTGCGGGGGTGACCCAGTACTTC	CASSAGVTQYF	TRBV2	NA	NA	TRBJ2-5
TGTGCCAGCTCACCAAGCGGGGCCAACACCGGGGAGCTGTTTTTT	CASSPSGANTGELFF	TRBV18	NA	TRBD2	TRBJ2-2
TGTGCCTGGAGTGTATCAGGGTTTAGCAATCAGCCCCAGCATTTT	CAWSVSGFSNQPQHF	TRBV30	NA	NA	TRBJ1-5
TGTGCCAGCAGCCCCTCCGGGGTCCCTTCCACCTCTGGAAACACCATATATTTT	CASSPSGVPSTSGNTIYF	TRBV7-9	once	NA	TRBJ1-3
TGTGCCAGCAGCTTAGGTCGGGGGGGGTTCGGCACAGATACGCAGTATTTT	CASSLGRGGFGTDTQYF	TRBV7-9	once	TRBD2	TRBJ2-3
TGCGCCAGCAGCTGGCGACACGGGGACAGGGCCACTCCTTGGCGCTACAATGAGCAGTTCTTC	CASSWRHGDRATPWRYNEQFF	TRBV4-3	NA	TRBD1	TRBJ2-1
TGTGCCTGGAGGGAAGGGACAGGGAGGTCTGGAAACACCATATATTTT	CAWREGTGRSGNTIYF	TRBV30	NA	TRBD1	TRBJ1-3
TGTGCCAGCAGCTCCCCAGGGGGGTCCTACAATGAGCAGTTCTTC	CASSSPGGSYNEQFF	TRBV5-6	NA	NA	TRBJ2-1
TGTGCCAGCAGCCCCCTGCATCTTAGCAATCGGCCCCAGCATTTT	CASSPLHLSNRPQHF	TRBV7-8	NA	NA	TRBJ1-5
TGTGCCAGTAGTATAGTCATGAACACTGAAGCTTTCTTT	CASSIVMNTEAFF	TRBV19	NA	NA	TRBJ1-1
TGTGCCAGCAGCCTAAGACAGGGGAGAGATGAGCAGTTCTTC	CASSLRQGRDEQFF	TRBV9	NA	TRBD1	TRBJ2-1
TGCGCCAGCAGCCAAGATGGACGCGGGGCGTCCTACGAGCAGTACTTC	CASSQDGRGASYEQYF	TRBV4-1	NA	NA	TRBJ2-7
TGCGCCAGCAGCCCGGCGGACAGGGAGGTCGAGCAGTACTTC	CASSPADREVEQYF	TRBV4-1	NA	TRBD1	TRBJ2-7
TGTGCCAGCAGCCCCACGACAGGCGGGTGGCCCCAGCATTTT	CASSPTTGGWPQHF	TRBV11-2	NA	NA	TRBJ1-5
TGTGCCAGCAGTGACCTTGGACAGGGGAGTGAGCAGTTCTTC	CASSDLGQGSEQFF	TRBV6-4	few	TRBD1	TRBJ2-1
TGTGCCTCGAAGACAGGAGATAGCAATCAGCCCCAGCATTTT	CASKTGDSNQPQHF	TRBV6-5	NA	NA	TRBJ1-5